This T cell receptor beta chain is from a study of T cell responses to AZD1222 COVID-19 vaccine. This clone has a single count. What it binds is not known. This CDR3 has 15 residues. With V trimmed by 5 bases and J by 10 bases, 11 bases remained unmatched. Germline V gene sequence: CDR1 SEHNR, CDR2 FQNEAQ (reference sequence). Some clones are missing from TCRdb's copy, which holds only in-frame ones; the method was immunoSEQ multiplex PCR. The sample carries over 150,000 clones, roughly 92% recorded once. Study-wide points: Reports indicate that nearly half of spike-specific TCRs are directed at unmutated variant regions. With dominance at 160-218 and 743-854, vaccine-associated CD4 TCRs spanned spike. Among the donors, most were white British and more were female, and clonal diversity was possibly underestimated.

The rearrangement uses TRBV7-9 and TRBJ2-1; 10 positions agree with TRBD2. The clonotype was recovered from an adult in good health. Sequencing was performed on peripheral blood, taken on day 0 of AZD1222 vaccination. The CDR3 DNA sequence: TGTGCCAGCAGCCCCCGGACTAGCGGAGATAGGGAGCAGTTCTTC. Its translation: CASSPRTSGDREQFF.